The 11 T cell receptor beta chains reported below all come from one sample, sequenced in a study of blood T cell repertoires in COVID-19. TCRdb's table, derived via immunoSEQ multiplex PCR, lists solely in-frame clones and lacks some. Here the sample spans 60,000 or so clones, roughly four fifths being singletons. The sequencing sample was made of peripheral blood. These receptors were collected from a woman aged 80 or over with acute or convalescent COVID-19.

The chain combines TRBV19 with TRBJ2-2; D gene ambiguous. This CDR3 spans 14 amino acids. Trimming pared 6 bases from V and 2 bases from J, leaving 10 bases between. CDR1 is LNHDA, CDR2 SQIVND, per germline (reference sequence). The CDR3 DNA reads TGTGCCAGTAGCCAAACTACTAACACCGGGGAGCTGTTTTTT. Amino acids: CASSQTTNTGELFF.

Within the sample, this clone is medium-sized. The chain carries TRBV6-1 and TRBJ1-5, with TRBD1 identical over 8 bases. Germline lookup yields CDR1 MNHNS and CDR2 SASEGT. With V trimmed by 3 bases and J by 6 bases, 4 bases remained unmatched. The CDR3 contains 14 residues. Written as DNA, the CDR3 is TGTGCCAGCAGTGAGGCAGGGGGCTCTCAGCCCCAGCATTTT. As protein: CASSEAGGSQPQHF.

The chain links TRBV7-3 to TRBJ2-3; a possible D gene is TRBD2 (5 bases). This CDR3 spans 15 amino acids. V lost 3 bases, J lost 2 bases, and 12 bases lay in between. Per germline, CDR1 SGHTA and CDR2 FQGTGA. The CDR3 coding sequence is TGTGCCAGCAGCTTTAGTAGCGAATCCACAGATACGCAGTATTTT. Translating it yields CASSFSSESTDTQYF.

This chain connects TRBV5-8 to TRBJ1-2; 7 bases are shared with TRBD1. The CDR3 runs to 12 residues. CDR1 and CDR2 from the germline V gene are SGHTS and YDEGEE. The trim removed 5 bases at V and 8 bases at J, leaving 6 bases unmatched. Written as DNA, the CDR3 is TGTGCCAGCAGTACAGGGGTGTACGGCTACACCTTC. This encodes CASSTGVYGYTF.

This chain joins TRBV9 and TRBJ2-7; D may be TRBD1 (6 bases). V was clipped by 4 bases and J by 1 base, with 18 bases between them. The CDR3 is 16 amino acids. Per germline, CDR1 SGDLS and CDR2 YYNGEE. In nucleotides, the CDR3 is TGTGCCAGCAGCACAGGACAGATGGGTTCATCCTACGAGCAGTACTTC. Residues: CASSTGQMGSSYEQYF.

The chain combines TRBV3-1 (or the pseudogene TRBV3-2) with TRBJ2-7, with 7 nucleotides matching TRBD2. Losses at the gene ends were 3 bases for V and 1 base for J; bases not matched to a gene: 3. Per germline, CDR1 LGHDT and CDR2 YNNKEL (reference sequence). The CDR3 consists of 14 residues. CDR3 nucleotide sequence: TGTGCCAGCAGCCAGGCGCGGGAGTCCTACGAGCAGTACTTC. It is translated as CASSQARESYEQYF.

This chain links TRBV30 with TRBJ1-2; 9 bases fit TRBD1. J lost 4 bases, V lost 3 bases, and 6 bases had no gene match. Germline values: CDR1 GTSNPN, CDR2 SVGIG (reference sequence). The length of the CDR3 is 14 residues. In DNA form, the CDR3 reads TGTGCCTGGAGCCGGGACAGGGCCTCCTATGGCTACACCTTC. Its translation: CAWSRDRASYGYTF. The full variable domain, rest sourced from reference TRBV30 and TRBJ1-2, is SQTIHQWPATLVQPVGSPLSLECTVEGTSNPNLYWYRQAAGRGLQLLFYSVGIGQISSEVPQNLSASRPQDRQFILSSKKLLLSDSGFYLCAWSRDRASYGYTFGSGTRLTVV.

This clone has a handful of counts. The chain couples TRBV29-1 to TRBJ2-1; 8 positions agree with TRBD2. This CDR3 has 12 residues. Per germline, CDR1 SQVTM and CDR2 ANQGSEA. The junction had 8 bases not matched to a gene; V was cut back by 7 bases and J by 9 bases. CDR3 coding DNA: TGCAGCGCTATCGGGGGGGCTTCTGAGCAGTTCTTC. This codes for CSAIGGASEQFF.

The rearrangement uses TRBV4-1 and TRBJ2-3, with TRBD2 matching 11 bases. This CDR3 region has 18 residues. CDR1 is MGHRA, CDR2 YSYEKL, per germline. With 5 bases clipped from V and 6 bases from J, the junction kept 16 bases outside the gene matches. The CDR3 loop is CASSARLAGSTFLDTQYF. CDR3 DNA sequence: TGCGCCAGCAGCGCCCGACTAGCGGGGAGCACATTCTTGGATACGCAGTATTTT.

This chain uses TRBV28 with TRBJ2-3, with 9 bases identical to TRBD1. V lost 6 bases to trimming and J lost 4 bases; unmatched junction nucleotides: 8. The germline gives CDR1 MDHEN, CDR2 SYDVKM. CDR3 length: 15 amino acids. Here the CDR3 DNA reads TGTGCCAGCAGCCCCCTGGGACAGGGTGCAGATACGCAGTATTTT. Amino acids: CASSPLGQGADTQYF.

The chain uses TRBV19 and TRBJ2-3; D might be TRBD1 (6 bases). CDR1 is LNHDA, CDR2 SQIVND, per germline (reference sequence). Trimming took off 1 base at V and 5 bases at J, with 7 bases between the two ends. The CDR3 length is 13 residues. The CDR3 protein is CASSIAGVDTQYF. CDR3 coding DNA: TGTGCCAGTAGTATAGCAGGGGTAGATACGCAGTATTTT.